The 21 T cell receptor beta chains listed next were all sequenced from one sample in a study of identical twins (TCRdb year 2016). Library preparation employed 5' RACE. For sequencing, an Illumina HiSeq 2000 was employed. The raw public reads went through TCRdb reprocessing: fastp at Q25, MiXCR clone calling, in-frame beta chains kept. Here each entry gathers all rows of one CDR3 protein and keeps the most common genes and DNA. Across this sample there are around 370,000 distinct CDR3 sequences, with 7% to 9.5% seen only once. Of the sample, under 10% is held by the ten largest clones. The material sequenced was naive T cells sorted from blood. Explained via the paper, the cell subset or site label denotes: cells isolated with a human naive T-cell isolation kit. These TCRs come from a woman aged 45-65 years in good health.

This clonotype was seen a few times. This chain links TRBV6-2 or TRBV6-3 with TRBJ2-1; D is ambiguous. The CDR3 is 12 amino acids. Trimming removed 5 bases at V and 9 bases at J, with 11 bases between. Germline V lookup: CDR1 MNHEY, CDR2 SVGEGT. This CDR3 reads CASSRVAGEQFF. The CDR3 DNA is TGTGCCAGCAGTCGTGTGGCAGGTGAGCAGTTCTTC.

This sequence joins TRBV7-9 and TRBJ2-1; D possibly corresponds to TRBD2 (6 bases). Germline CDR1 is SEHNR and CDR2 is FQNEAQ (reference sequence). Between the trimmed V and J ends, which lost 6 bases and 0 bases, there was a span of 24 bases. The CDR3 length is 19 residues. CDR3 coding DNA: TGTGCCAGCAGGCAAAGTGCCATTGTTAGCGGTAGCTCCTACAATGAGCAGTTCTTC. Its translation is CASRQSAIVSGSSYNEQFF. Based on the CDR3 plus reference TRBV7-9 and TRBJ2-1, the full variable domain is DTGVSQNPRHKITKRGQNVTFRCDPISEHNRLYWYRQTLGQGPEFLTYFQNEAQLEKSRLLSDRFSAERPKGSFSTLEIQRTEQGDSAMYLCASRQSAIVSGSSYNEQFFGPGTRLTVL.

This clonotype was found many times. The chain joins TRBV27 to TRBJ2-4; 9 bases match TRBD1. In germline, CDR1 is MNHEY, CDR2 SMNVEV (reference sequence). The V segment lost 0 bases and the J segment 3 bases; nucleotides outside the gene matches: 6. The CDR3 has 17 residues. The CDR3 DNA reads TGTGCCAGCAGTTTATCCCGGACAGGGGCGGTCAAAAACATTCAGTACTTC. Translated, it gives CASSLSRTGAVKNIQYF.

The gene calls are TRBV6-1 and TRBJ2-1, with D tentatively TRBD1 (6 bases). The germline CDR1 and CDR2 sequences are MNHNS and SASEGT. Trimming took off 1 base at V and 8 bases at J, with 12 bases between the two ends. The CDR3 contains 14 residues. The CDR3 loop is CASSEGAGVHEQFF. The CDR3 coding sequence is TGTGCCAGCAGTGAAGGGGCAGGGGTCCATGAGCAGTTCTTC.

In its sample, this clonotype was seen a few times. In nucleotides, the CDR3 is TGTGCCAGCACTAATTGGGGTAGCACAGATACGCAGTATTTT. This gives the protein CASTNWGSTDTQYF. This rearrangement joins TRBV6-5 to TRBJ2-3; D call uncertain. The germline V gene has CDR1 MNHEY and CDR2 SVGAGI. This CDR3 comprises 14 residues. Trimming cost V 7 bases and J 0 bases, with 11 bases left between them.

The CDR3 bases are TGTGCCAGCAGTTTATTATCAGGGAGCACAGATACGCAGTATTTT. The encoded protein is CASSLLSGSTDTQYF. The chain uses TRBV27 and TRBJ2-3; D might be TRBD1 (5 bases). V lost 1 base to trimming and J lost 0 bases, with 8 bases between them. Germline CDR1 reads MNHEY; CDR2 reads SMNVEV (reference sequence). The CDR3 runs to 15 residues.

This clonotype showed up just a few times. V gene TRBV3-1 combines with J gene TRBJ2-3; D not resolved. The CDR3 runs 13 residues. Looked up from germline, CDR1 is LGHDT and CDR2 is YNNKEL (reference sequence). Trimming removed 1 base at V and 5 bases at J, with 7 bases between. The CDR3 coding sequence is TGTGCCAGCAGCCAAGCTCTGCTAGATACGCAGTATTTT. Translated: CASSQALLDTQYF.

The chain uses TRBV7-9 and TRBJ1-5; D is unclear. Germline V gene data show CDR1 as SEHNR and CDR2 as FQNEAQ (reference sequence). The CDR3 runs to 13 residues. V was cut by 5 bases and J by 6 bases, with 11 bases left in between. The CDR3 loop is CASSHEGGQPQHF. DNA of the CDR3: TGTGCCAGCAGCCATGAGGGTGGTCAGCCCCAGCATTTT.

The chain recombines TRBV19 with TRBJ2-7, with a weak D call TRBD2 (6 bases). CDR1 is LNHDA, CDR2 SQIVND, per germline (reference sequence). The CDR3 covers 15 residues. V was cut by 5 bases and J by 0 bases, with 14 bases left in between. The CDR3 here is CASSPRLGSSYEQYF. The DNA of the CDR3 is TGTGCCAGTAGTCCCCGACTAGGGAGCTCCTACGAGCAGTACTTC.

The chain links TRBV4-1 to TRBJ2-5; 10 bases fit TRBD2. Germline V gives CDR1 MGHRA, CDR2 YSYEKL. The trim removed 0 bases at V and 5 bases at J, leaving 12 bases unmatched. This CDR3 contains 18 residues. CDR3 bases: TGCGCCAGCAGCCAAGAGCCCAGCGGGAGGGCCAAAGAGGAGACCCAGTACTTC. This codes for CASSQEPSGRAKEETQYF.

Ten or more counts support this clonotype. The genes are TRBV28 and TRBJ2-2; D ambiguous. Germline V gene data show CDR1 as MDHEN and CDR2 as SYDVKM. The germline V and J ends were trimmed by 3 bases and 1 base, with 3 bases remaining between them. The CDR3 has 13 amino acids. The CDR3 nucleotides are TGTGCCAGCAGTTTCAGGAACACCGGGGAGCTGTTTTTT. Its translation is CASSFRNTGELFF.

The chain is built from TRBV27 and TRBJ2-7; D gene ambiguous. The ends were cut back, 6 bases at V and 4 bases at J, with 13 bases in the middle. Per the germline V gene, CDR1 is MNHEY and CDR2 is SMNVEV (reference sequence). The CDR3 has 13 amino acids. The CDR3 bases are TGTGCCAGCAGAGCCTCGGCGGATTACGAGCAGTACTTC. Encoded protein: CASRASADYEQYF.

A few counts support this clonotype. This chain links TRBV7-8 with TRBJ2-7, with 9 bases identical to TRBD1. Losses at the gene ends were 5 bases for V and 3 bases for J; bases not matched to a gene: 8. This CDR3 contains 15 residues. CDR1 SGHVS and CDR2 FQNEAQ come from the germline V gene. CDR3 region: CASSPRDRVFYEQYF. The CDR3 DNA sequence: TGTGCCAGCAGCCCACGGGACAGGGTTTTCTACGAGCAGTACTTC.

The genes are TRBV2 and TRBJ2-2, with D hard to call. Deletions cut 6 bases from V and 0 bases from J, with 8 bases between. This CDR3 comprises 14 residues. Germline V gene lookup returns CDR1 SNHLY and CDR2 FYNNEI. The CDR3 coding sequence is TGTGCCAGCAGCCGATCCGCGAACACCGGGGAGCTGTTTTTT. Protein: CASSRSANTGELFF.

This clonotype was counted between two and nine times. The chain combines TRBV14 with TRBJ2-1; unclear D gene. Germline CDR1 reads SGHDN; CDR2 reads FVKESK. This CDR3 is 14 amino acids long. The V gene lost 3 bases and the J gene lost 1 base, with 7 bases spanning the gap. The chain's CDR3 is CASSHGASYNEQFF. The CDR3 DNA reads TGTGCCAGCAGCCACGGCGCATCCTACAATGAGCAGTTCTTC. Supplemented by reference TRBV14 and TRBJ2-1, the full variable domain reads EAGVTQFPSHSVIEKGQTVTLRCDPISGHDNLYWYRRVMGKEIKFLLHFVKESKQDESGMPNNRFLAERTGGTYSTLKVQPAELEDSGVYFCASSHGASYNEQFFGPGTRLTVL.

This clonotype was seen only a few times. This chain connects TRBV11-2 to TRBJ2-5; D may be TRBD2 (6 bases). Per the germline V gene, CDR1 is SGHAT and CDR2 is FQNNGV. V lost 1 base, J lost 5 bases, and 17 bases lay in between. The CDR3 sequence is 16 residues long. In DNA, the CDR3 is TGTGCCAGCAGCTTAGGGAGCGGGCAGTCATGGGAGACCCAGTACTTC. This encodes CASSLGSGQSWETQYF.

The CDR3, as DNA: TGTGCCAGCGATCCTGCGTGGCGGGAAACCCCAAATGAGCAGTTCTTC. It translates to CASDPAWRETPNEQFF. The gene calls are TRBV6-4 and TRBJ2-1; the D gene is possibly TRBD2 (6 bases). The CDR3 sequence is 16 residues long. V was pared by 8 bases and J by 7 bases, with 24 bases between. Germline-derived CDR1 and CDR2 are MRHNA and SNTAGT.

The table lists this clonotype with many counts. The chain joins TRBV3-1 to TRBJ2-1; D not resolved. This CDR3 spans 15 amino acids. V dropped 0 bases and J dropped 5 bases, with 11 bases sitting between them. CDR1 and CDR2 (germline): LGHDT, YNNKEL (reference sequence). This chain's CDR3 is CASSQESQLNNEQFF. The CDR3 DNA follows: TGTGCCAGCAGCCAAGAAAGTCAGCTGAACAATGAGCAGTTCTTC.

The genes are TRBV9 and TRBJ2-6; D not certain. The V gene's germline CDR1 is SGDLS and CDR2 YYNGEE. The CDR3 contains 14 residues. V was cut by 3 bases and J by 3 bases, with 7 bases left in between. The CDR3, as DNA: TGTGCCAGCAGCGGAACTGGTGGGGCCAACGTCCTGACTTTC. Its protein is CASSGTGGANVLTF.

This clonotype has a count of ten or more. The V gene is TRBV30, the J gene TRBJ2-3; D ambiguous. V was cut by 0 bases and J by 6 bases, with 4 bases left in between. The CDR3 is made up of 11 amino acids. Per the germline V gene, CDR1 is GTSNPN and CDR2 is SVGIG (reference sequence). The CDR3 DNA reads TGTGCCTGGAGTGTACGGGATACGCAGTATTTT. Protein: CAWSVRDTQYF.

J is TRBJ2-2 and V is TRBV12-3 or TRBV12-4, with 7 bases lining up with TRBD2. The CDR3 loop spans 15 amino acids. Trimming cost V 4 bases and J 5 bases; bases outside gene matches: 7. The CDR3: CASSWGEGHTGELFF. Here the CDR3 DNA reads TGTGCCAGCAGTTGGGGGGAGGGCCATACCGGGGAGCTGTTTTTT.